This T cell receptor (beta chain) was captured by sequencing in a study of CD8+ T cells in alopecia areata. This CDR3 is built from 12 residues. Trimming took 4 bases from V and 8 from J, leaving 14 bases between them. The germline V gene has CDR1 SQVTM and CDR2 ANQGSEA. Treatment denoted: oral pan-JAK inhibitor, 5-10 mg twice daily. Extracted RNA was reverse transcribed, and the resulting cDNA served as sequencing template. Profiling relied on immunoSEQ multiplex PCR, and the TCRdb table lists in-frame clones only, not all of them. The sample carries fewer than 250,000 clones, 60% recorded once. The gene calls are TRBV29-1 and TRBJ1-2, with D possibly being TRBD1 (5 bases). The origin of this receptor is a human donor with alopecia areata. The source was CD4+ T cells sorted from blood, collected at week 24, from a patient treated with tofacitinib. The CDR3 is CSVAREVPGYTF. The DNA of the CDR3 is TGCAGCGTTGCCAGGGAAGTACCAGGCTACACCTTC.